This is a list of T cell receptor beta chains from one sample in a study of shared clonotypes between healthy human individuals. Measured with immunoSEQ multiplex PCR; TCRdb has only the in-frame clones, and not every one. Among some 2,000,000 clones listed, nearly 97% were seen once. Sequencing was performed on naive CD4+ T cells sorted from blood. All receptors derive from a man younger than 35 in good health. Both conserved end residues are part of each CDR3. D genes are given only for firm matches. Not every row has a clone size; where given, it reads once, few, many or a size class.

D	V	size	J	DNA	CDR3
NA	TRBV11-3	once	TRBJ2-1	TGTGCCAGCAGCTTCGAGGAGTCCAATGAGCAGTTCTTC	CASSFEESNEQFF
NA	TRBV18	NA	TRBJ2-7	TGTGCCAGCTCACCTAGCCTGGGCTCCTACGAGCAGTACTTC	CASSPSLGSYEQYF
TRBD2	TRBV28	NA	TRBJ2-3	TGTGCCAGCAGTTTCCCCTTAGCGGGAGCAGATACGCAGTATTTT	CASSFPLAGADTQYF
NA	TRBV19	once	TRBJ1-4	TGTGCCAGTAGTATGGAGAGGGGGTACGAAAAACTGTTTTTT	CASSMERGYEKLFF
NA	TRBV7-2	NA	TRBJ2-7	TGTGCCAGCAGCTTAGTTGGTTACTACGAGCAGTACTTC	CASSLVGYYEQYF
NA	TRBV28	NA	TRBJ1-1	TGTGCCAGCAGTTTCTCGGGGGCGGGCGACACTGAAGCTTTCTTT	CASSFSGAGDTEAFF
NA	TRBV6-4	NA	TRBJ1-2	TGTGCCAGCAGTGGACGACATAGGAACTATGGCTACACCTTC	CASSGRHRNYGYTF
NA	TRBV7-2	NA	TRBJ2-7	TGTGCCAGCAGCTTAGCGCATAGGGGACCCTACGAGCAGTACTTC	CASSLAHRGPYEQYF
TRBD2	TRBV9	NA	TRBJ2-2	TGTGCCAGCAGCGTCCAAGCGGGAGGAACCGGGGAGCTGTTTTTT	CASSVQAGGTGELFF
TRBD1	TRBV25-1	NA	TRBJ1-2	TGTGCCAGCGGTCGGTCGGGGACAGACTATGGCTACACCTTC	CASGRSGTDYGYTF
NA	TRBV30	NA	TRBJ1-4	TGTGCCTGGGGGGCCGGGGCTGAAAAACTGTTTTTT	CAWGAGAEKLFF
NA	TRBV6-5	once	TRBJ1-1	TGTGCCAGCGGGTATGGTGGCAGGGCTTTCTTT	CASGYGGRAFF
TRBD2	TRBV5-4	NA	TRBJ2-7	TGTGCCAGCAGCTTCCGGACTAGCGGGACAGAGCAGTACTTC	CASSFRTSGTEQYF
NA	TRBV20-1	NA	TRBJ1-1	TGCAGTGCTAGAGCGGACACTGAAGCTTTCTTT	CSARADTEAFF
TRBD1	TRBV7-9	once	TRBJ1-2	TGTGCCAGCAGCCAAACAGGGGTGGCCTACGGCTACACCTTC	CASSQTGVAYGYTF
TRBD2	TRBV30	NA	TRBJ2-1	TGTGCCTGGAGTGTAGGTCTGGCGGGGGGTGAGCAGTTCTTC	CAWSVGLAGGEQFF
TRBD1	TRBV30	NA	TRBJ1-2	TGTGCCTGGAGTCCGACAGGGTTAGCTAACTATGGCTACACCTTC	CAWSPTGLANYGYTF
TRBD2	TRBV13	NA	TRBJ2-3	TGTGCCAGCAGCTTAAGACGGGGGGGCACTGATACGCAGTATTTT	CASSLRRGGTDTQYF
NA	TRBV4-1	NA	TRBJ2-2	TGCGCCAGCAGCCAAGGGATAGGGGACATGACTAACACCGGGGAGCTGTTTTTT	CASSQGIGDMTNTGELFF
NA	TRBV6-1	NA	TRBJ2-2	TGTGCCAGCAGTCCTCGCGGGGCCGGGGAGCTGTTTTTT	CASSPRGAGELFF
NA	TRBV6-6	NA	TRBJ2-7	TGTGCCAGCAGTTGGTTAGACGAGCAGTACTTC	CASSWLDEQYF
NA	TRBV11-2	NA	TRBJ2-7	TGTGCCAGCAGCCCTAGACAGACCAGCTCCTACGAGCAGTACTTC	CASSPRQTSSYEQYF
NA	TRBV6-5	NA	TRBJ1-5	TGTGCCAGCACCCGCTACGCGGGGGATCAGCCCCAGCATTTT	CASTRYAGDQPQHF
NA	TRBV7-9	NA	TRBJ1-3	TGTGCCAGCAGCCCCTCTTCCGGAAACACCATATATTTT	CASSPSSGNTIYF
TRBD2	TRBV5-1	NA	TRBJ2-3	TGCGCCAGCAGCTTGGTATCAAGCGGGGGCCCCACAGATACGCAGTATTTT	CASSLVSSGGPTDTQYF
TRBD1	TRBV11-2	NA	TRBJ1-1	TGTGCCAGCAGCCGCCGGCAGGGGGCCGGGACTGAAGCTTTCTTT	CASSRRQGAGTEAFF
NA	TRBV18	NA	TRBJ2-7	TGTGCCAGCTCACCACCGACACCGAGCTACGAGCAGTACTTC	CASSPPTPSYEQYF
NA	TRBV30	NA	TRBJ1-1	TGTGCCTGGAGAGCCGACCCCCAGGGCGAGGGCTCTCCCCCACACTGGGAAGCTTTCTTT	CAWRADPQGEGSPPHWEAFF
NA	TRBV30	NA	TRBJ2-7	TGTGCCTGGAGTATTTCACCGAGGGGCGAGCAGTACTTC	CAWSISPRGEQYF
NA	TRBV19	NA	TRBJ1-6	TGTGCCAGTAGTATAGTCAGCTATAATTCACCCCTCCACTTT	CASSIVSYNSPLHF
TRBD2	TRBV7-2	NA	TRBJ2-7	TGTGCCAGCAGCTTAGGTCAGGCTAGCGGGAGGATGACTACCTACGAGCAGTACTTC	CASSLGQASGRMTTYEQYF
NA	TRBV27	NA	TRBJ1-6	TGTGCCAGCAAGGGGGGGACGGGGGATAATTCACCCCTCCACTTT	CASKGGTGDNSPLHF
NA	TRBV5-1	NA	TRBJ1-6	TGCGCCAGCAGCTTGGACCGGGGACCGAATAATTCACCCCTCCACTTT	CASSLDRGPNNSPLHF
NA	TRBV7-2	NA	TRBJ1-1	TGTGCCAGCAGCTTTATCCAGGGCACTGAAGCTTTCTTT	CASSFIQGTEAFF
NA	TRBV5-1	NA	TRBJ2-1	TGCGCCAGCAGCTTGGTACCGGAGGGGTATAATGAGCAGTTCTTC	CASSLVPEGYNEQFF
TRBD1	TRBV29-1	NA	TRBJ1-2	TGCAGCGTTGAAGGCGGGACAGTGGGACTCTATGGCTACACCTTC	CSVEGGTVGLYGYTF
NA	TRBV5-4	NA	TRBJ2-7	TGTGCCAGCAGCTTGGATCCAGGTACAAGCTCCTACGAGCAGTACTTC	CASSLDPGTSSYEQYF
NA	TRBV6-1	NA	TRBJ2-7	TGTGCCAGCAGTGAGGATAAATACGAGCAGTACTTC	CASSEDKYEQYF
TRBD1	TRBV6-5	NA	TRBJ1-2	TGTGCCAGCAGATCATTACGACAGGGGTCCTATGGCTACACCTTC	CASRSLRQGSYGYTF
TRBD2	TRBV19	NA	TRBJ2-7	TGTGCCAGTAGTACCGAAGCGGGAGTCACCTACGAGCAGTACTTC	CASSTEAGVTYEQYF
TRBD2	TRBV28	NA	TRBJ2-7	TGTGCCAGCAGCCAGACTAGCGGGGTTCAAAAGTACGAGCAGTACTTC	CASSQTSGVQKYEQYF
NA	TRBV4-1	NA	TRBJ2-5	TGCGCCAGCAGCCAAGTTGGAGGAGGGGAGACCCAGTACTTC	CASSQVGGGETQYF
NA	TRBV7-2	NA	TRBJ1-5	TGTGCCAGCAGCCCCTACAATCAGCCCCAGCATTTT	CASSPYNQPQHF
NA	TRBV6-5	NA	TRBJ2-6	TGTGCCAGCAGCAGGGGCTCTGGGGCCAACGTCCTGACTTTC	CASSRGSGANVLTF
TRBD2	TRBV18	once	TRBJ2-3	TGTGCCAGCCTTCGGACTAGCGGGAGCACAGATACGCAGTATTTT	CASLRTSGSTDTQYF